These T cell receptor beta chains were read from a single sample in a study of blood T cell repertoires in COVID-19. TCRdb's table, derived via immunoSEQ multiplex PCR, lists solely in-frame clones and lacks some. The table has a few hundred thousand clones, roughly 89% seen once; the top ten hold roughly 0.87%. The source material was peripheral blood. Receptors originate from a man aged 18 to 30 with COVID-19, enrolled during active disease. Each CDR3 is given with its conserved first and last residue. The D gene is left open where the match is weak. The listing skips clone size in some rows; elsewhere it reads once, few, many or a size class.

clone_size j_call v_call cdr3_length d_call cdr3_aa cdr3_nt
. TRBJ2-7 TRBV5-4 13 . CASTRGSSYEQYF TGTGCCAGTACCCGGGGGAGTTCCTACGAGCAGTACTTC
. TRBJ2-7 TRBV29-1 13 TRBD1 CSVVTGGADEQYF TGCAGCGTTGTGACAGGGGGCGCGGACGAGCAGTACTTC
once TRBJ2-5 TRBV29-1 15 TRBD2 CSVPRAGGYQETQYF TGCAGCGTCCCCAGAGCGGGGGGATACCAAGAGACCCAGTACTTC
. TRBJ2-1 TRBV2 13 . CASTGVRTNEQFF TGTGCCAGCACAGGGGTTCGGACCAATGAGCAGTTCTTC
. TRBJ1-2 TRBV6-5 14 . CASSYSGGAKGYTF TGTGCCAGCAGTTACTCCGGGGGGGCAAAAGGCTACACCTTC
. TRBJ1-5 TRBV5-6 16 TRBD1 CASSRYRGLSNQPQHF TGTGCCAGCAGCCGCTACAGGGGCCTTAGCAATCAGCCCCAGCATTTT
. TRBJ2-2 TRBV7-9 17 TRBD2 CASSPGLAGGETGELFF TGTGCCAGCAGTCCGGGACTAGCGGGAGGAGAGACCGGGGAGCTGTTTTTT
. TRBJ1-1 TRBV2 14 . CASRYQGTNTEAFF TGTGCCAGCAGGTATCAGGGGACGAACACTGAAGCTTTCTTT
. TRBJ2-7 TRBV5-1 16 TRBD2 CASSLVVAGAPYEQYF TGCGCCAGCAGCTTGGTGGTAGCGGGAGCCCCCTACGAGCAGTACTTC
few TRBJ2-7 TRBV6-5 15 TRBD1 CASSPDRAGSYEQYF TGTGCCAGCAGTCCCGACAGGGCAGGCTCCTACGAGCAGTACTTC
. TRBJ1-4 TRBV12-3/TRBV12-4 11 . CASSQTGTRVF TGTGCCAGCAGCCAAACCGGGACTAGGGTTTTT
. TRBJ1-3 TRBV25-1 14 . CASSVGTSGNTIYF TGTGCCAGCAGTGTGGGGACTTCTGGAAACACCATATATTTT
. TRBJ1-2 TRBV5-4 14 TRBD1 CASRGTERNYGYTF TGTGCCAGCAGGGGGACAGAACGTAACTATGGCTACACCTTC
. TRBJ1-1 TRBV2 14 . CATTRGAGATEAFF TGTGCCACCACCCGGGGGGCCGGGGCAACTGAAGCTTTCTTT
. TRBJ1-6 TRBV6-5 15 TRBD1 CASSSSGTGDSPLHF TGTGCCAGCAGTTCCTCCGGGACAGGGGATTCACCCCTCCACTTT
. TRBJ1-5 TRBV19 14 . CASSMQGPSGPQHF TGTGCCAGTAGTATGCAGGGGCCGTCTGGACCCCAGCATTTT
. TRBJ1-1 TRBV4-1 15 TRBD1 CASSQADRGHTEAFF TGCGCCAGCAGCCAAGCCGACAGGGGGCACACTGAAGCTTTCTTT
. TRBJ2-4 TRBV1 19 . CTSPRRSEGLAEAKNIQYF TGCACCAGCCCGAGGAGGAGTGAAGGACTAGCGGAAGCCAAAAACATTCAGTACTTC
. TRBJ2-4 TRBV7-9 16 . CASSLAPGSAKNIQYF TGTGCCAGCAGCTTAGCGCCCGGGTCAGCCAAAAACATTCAGTACTTC
. TRBJ2-5 TRBV19 16 TRBD2 CASSIVLAGGQETQYF TGTGCCAGTAGTATAGTGCTAGCGGGGGGTCAAGAGACCCAGTACTTC
. TRBJ1-4 TRBV7-6 15 . CASSRGWMTNEKLFF TGTGCCAGCAGCCGAGGCTGGATGACTAATGAAAAACTGTTTTTT
. TRBJ2-3 TRBV11-2 15 . CASSTLGQGTDTQYF TGTGCCAGCAGCACCCTTGGTCAGGGGACAGATACGCAGTATTTT
. TRBJ2-3 TRBV9 12 . CASSQDTDTQYF TGTGCCAGCTCGCAGGACACAGATACGCAGTATTTT
. TRBJ1-3 TRBV6-5 14 TRBD1 CASTQGSSGNTIYF TGTGCCAGCACACAGGGGTCCTCTGGAAACACCATATATTTT